This T cell receptor (beta chain) is from a study of monozygotic twins with inflammatory bowel disease. Study results and limitations: Other individuals had fewer clonotypes in common with IBD patients than with healthy twins, especially with disease activity.

There are 11 residues in the CDR3. Germline V gene lookup returns CDR1 SQVTM and CDR2 ANQGSEA. Unfractionated whole blood yielded total RNA, and T cells were not sorted. Details on this clonotype: Its specificity is unknown.

Two rounds of nested PCR, of around 16 and 10 cycles, were run on TCRalpha and TCRbeta cDNA. TCRdb reprocessed the 5' RACE reads, with one entry per CDR3 protein and no DNA. The listing records about 300,000 distinct CDR3 sequences. Sequenced: blood. The clonotype comes from a human donor with ulcerative colitis or Crohn's disease, or a healthy co-twin of an affected twin (not recorded which). The chain recombines TRBV29-1 with TRBJ1-1. The CDR3 sequence: CSGRTNTEAFF.